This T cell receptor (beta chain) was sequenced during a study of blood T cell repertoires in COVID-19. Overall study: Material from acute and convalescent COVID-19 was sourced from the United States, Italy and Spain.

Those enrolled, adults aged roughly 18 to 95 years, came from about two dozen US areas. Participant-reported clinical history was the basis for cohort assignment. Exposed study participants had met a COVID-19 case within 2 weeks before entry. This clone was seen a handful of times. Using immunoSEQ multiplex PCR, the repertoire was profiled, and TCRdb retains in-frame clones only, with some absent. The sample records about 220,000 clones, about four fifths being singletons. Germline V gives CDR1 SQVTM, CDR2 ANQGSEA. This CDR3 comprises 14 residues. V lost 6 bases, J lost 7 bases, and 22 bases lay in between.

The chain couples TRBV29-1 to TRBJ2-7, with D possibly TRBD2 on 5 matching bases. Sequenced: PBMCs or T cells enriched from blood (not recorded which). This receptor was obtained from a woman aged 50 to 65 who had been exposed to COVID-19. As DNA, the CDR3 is TGCAGCGTAATCACGGGGAGCACGGTTGGGGAGCAGTACTTC. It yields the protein CSVITGSTVGEQYF.